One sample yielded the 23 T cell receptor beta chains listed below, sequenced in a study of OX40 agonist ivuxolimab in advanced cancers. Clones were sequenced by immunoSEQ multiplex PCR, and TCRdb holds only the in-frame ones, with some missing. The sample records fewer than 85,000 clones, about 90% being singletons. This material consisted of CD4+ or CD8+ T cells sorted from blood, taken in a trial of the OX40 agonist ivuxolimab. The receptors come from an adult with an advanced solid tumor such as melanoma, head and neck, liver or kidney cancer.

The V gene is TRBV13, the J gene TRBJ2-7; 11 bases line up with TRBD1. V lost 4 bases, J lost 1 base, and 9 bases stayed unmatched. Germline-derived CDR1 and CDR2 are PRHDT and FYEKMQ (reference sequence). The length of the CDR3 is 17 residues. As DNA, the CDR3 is TGTGCCAGCAGCTCCGCCGGGACAGGGGGACCATCCTACGAGCAGTACTTC. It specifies CASSSAGTGGPSYEQYF.

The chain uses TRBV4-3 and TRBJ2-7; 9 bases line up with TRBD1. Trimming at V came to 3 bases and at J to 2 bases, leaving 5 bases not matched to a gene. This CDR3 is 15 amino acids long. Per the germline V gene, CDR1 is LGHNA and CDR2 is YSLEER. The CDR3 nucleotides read TGCGCCAGCAGCCAGATCCGGACAGGGGCCTACGAGCAGTACTTC. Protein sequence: CASSQIRTGAYEQYF.

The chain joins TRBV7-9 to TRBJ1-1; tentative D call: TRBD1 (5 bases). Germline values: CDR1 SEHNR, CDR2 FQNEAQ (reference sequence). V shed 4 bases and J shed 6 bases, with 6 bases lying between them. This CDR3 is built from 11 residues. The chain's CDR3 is CASSWGSEAFF. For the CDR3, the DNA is TGTGCCAGCAGCTGGGGCTCTGAAGCTTTCTTT.

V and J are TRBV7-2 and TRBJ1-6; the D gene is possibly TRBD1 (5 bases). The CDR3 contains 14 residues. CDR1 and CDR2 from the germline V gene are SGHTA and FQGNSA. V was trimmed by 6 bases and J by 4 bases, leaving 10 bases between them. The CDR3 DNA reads TGTGCCAGCAGTTTGACAGAGTATAATTCACCCCTCCACTTT. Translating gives CASSLTEYNSPLHF.

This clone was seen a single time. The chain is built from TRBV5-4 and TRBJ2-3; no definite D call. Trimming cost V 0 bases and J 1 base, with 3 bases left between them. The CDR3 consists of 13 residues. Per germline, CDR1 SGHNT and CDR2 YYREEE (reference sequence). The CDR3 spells CASSLDGTDTQYF. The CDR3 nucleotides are TGTGCCAGCAGCTTGGACGGCACAGATACGCAGTATTTT. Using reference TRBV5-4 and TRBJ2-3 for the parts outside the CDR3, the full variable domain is ETGVTQSPTHLIKTRGQQVTLRCSSQSGHNTVSWYQQALGQGPQFIFQYYREEENGRGNFPPRFSGLQFPNYSSELNVNALELDDSALYLCASSLDGTDTQYFGPGTRLTVL.

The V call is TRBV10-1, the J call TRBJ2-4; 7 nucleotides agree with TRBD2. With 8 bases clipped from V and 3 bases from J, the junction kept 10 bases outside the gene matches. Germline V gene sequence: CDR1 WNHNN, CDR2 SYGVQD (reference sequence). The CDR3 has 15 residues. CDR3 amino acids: CASRGVLAVKNIQYF. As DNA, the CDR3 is TGCGCCAGCCGGGGGGTTTTGGCGGTCAAAAACATTCAGTACTTC.

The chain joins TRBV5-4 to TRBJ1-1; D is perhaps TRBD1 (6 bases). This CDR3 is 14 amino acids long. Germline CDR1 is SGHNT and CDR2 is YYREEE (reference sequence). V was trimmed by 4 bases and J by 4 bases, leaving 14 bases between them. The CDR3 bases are TGTGCCAGCAGCCCCAGGGGAGAGGGCACTGAAGCTTTCTTT. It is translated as CASSPRGEGTEAFF.

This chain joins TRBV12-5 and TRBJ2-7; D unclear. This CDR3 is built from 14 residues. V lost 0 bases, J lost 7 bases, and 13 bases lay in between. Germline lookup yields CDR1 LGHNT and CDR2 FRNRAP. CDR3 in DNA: TGTGCTAGTGGTTTGGTAGGGCTGGTCTGGGAGCAGTACTTC. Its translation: CASGLVGLVWEQYF.

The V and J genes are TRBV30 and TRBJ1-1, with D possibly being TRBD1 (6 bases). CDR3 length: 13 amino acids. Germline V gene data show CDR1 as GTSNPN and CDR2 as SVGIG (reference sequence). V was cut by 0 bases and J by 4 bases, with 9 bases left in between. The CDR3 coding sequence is TGTGCCTGGAGTGTCGGGGGGGCCACTGAAGCTTTCTTT. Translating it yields CAWSVGGATEAFF. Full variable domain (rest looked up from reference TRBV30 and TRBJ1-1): SQTIHQWPATLVQPVGSPLSLECTVEGTSNPNLYWYRQAAGRGLQLLFYSVGIGQISSEVPQNLSASRPQDRQFILSSKKLLLSDSGFYLCAWSVGGATEAFFGQGTRLTVV.

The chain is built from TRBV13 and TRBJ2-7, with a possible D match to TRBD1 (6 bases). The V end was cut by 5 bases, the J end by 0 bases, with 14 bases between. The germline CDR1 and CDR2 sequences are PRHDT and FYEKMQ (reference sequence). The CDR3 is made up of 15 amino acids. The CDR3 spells CASSLTGQSSYEQYF. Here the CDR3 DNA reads TGTGCCAGCAGCCTTACTGGACAGAGCTCCTACGAGCAGTACTTC.

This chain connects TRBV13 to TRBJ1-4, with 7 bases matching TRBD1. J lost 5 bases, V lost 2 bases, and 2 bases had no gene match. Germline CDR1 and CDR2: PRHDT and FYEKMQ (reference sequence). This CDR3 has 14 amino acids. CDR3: CASSLFRGNEKLFF. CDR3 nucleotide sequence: TGTGCCAGCAGCTTATTCAGGGGGAATGAAAAACTGTTTTTT.

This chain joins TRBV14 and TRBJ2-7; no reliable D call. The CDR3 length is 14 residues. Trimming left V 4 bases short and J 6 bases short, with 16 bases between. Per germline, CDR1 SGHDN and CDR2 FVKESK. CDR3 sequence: CASSRVNNPAEQYF. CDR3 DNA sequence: TGTGCCAGCAGCCGGGTTAACAACCCAGCCGAGCAGTACTTC.

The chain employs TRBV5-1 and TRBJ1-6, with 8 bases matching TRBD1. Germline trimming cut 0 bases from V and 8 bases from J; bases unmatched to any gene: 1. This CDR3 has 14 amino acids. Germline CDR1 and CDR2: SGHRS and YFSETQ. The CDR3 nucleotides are TGCGCCAGCAGCTTGGCGACAGGGGATTCACCCCTCCACTTT. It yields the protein CASSLATGDSPLHF.

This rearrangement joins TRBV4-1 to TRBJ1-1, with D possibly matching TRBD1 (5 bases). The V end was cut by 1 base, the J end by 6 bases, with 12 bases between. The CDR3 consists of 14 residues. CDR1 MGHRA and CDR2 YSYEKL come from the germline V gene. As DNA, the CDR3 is TGCGCCAGCAGCCAAGTCGACGGGACTTCTGAAGCTTTCTTT. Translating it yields CASSQVDGTSEAFF.

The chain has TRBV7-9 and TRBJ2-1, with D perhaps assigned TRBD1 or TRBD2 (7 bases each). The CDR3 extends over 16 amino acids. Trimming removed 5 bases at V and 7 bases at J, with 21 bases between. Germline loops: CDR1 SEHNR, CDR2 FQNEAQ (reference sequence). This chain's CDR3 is CASSPREGAWVNEQFF. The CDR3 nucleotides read TGTGCCAGCAGCCCCAGGGAGGGGGCGTGGGTAAATGAGCAGTTCTTC.

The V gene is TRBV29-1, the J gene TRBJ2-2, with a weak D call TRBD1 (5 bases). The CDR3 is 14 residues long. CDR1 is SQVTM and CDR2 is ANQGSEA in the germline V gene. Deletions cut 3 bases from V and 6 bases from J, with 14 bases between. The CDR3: CSVDGRGSSGELFF. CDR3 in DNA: TGCAGCGTTGATGGTAGGGGTTCATCCGGGGAGCTGTTTTTT.

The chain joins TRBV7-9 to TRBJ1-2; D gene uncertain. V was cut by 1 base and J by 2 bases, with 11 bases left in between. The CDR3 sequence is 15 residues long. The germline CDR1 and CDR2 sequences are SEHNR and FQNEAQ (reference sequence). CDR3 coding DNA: TGTGCCAGCAGCTTAGTGAATTCCTGGAACTATGGCTACACCTTC. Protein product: CASSLVNSWNYGYTF.

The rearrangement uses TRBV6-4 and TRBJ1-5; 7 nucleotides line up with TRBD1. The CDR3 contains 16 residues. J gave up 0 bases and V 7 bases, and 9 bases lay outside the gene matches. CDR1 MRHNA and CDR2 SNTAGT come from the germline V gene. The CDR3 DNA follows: TGTGCCAGCAACGAGGACAGGCCCTATAGCAATCAGCCCCAGCATTTT. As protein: CASNEDRPYSNQPQHF.

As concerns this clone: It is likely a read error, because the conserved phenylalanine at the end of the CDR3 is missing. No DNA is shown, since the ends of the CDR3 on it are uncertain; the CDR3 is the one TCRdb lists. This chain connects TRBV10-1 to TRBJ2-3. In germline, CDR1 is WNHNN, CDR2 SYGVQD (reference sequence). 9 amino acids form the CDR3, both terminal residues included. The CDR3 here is CASSPDDPL.

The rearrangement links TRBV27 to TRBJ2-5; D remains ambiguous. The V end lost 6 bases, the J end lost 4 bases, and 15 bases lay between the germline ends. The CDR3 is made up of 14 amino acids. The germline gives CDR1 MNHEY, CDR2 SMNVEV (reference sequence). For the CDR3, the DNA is TGTGCCAGCAGCCCTCTCGACGGAATAGAGACCCAGTACTTC. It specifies CASSPLDGIETQYF.

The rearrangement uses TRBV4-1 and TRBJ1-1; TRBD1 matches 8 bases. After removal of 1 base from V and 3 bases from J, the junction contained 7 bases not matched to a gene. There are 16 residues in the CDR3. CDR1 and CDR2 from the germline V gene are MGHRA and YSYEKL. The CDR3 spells CASSQGQGIGDTEAFF. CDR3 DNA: TGCGCCAGCAGCCAAGGACAGGGGATAGGGGACACTGAAGCTTTCTTT.

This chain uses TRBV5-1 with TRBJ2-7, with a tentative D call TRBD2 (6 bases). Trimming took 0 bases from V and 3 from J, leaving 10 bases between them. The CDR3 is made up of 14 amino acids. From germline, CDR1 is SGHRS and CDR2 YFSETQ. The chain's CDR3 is CASSLAGGIYEQYF. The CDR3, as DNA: TGCGCCAGCAGCTTGGCGGGCGGGATCTACGAGCAGTACTTC.

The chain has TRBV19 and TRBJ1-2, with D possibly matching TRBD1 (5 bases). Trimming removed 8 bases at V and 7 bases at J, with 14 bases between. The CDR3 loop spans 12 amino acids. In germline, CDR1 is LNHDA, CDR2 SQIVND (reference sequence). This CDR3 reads CASSRQSGGYTF. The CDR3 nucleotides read TGTGCCAGTTCCAGACAGTCTGGTGGCTACACCTTC.